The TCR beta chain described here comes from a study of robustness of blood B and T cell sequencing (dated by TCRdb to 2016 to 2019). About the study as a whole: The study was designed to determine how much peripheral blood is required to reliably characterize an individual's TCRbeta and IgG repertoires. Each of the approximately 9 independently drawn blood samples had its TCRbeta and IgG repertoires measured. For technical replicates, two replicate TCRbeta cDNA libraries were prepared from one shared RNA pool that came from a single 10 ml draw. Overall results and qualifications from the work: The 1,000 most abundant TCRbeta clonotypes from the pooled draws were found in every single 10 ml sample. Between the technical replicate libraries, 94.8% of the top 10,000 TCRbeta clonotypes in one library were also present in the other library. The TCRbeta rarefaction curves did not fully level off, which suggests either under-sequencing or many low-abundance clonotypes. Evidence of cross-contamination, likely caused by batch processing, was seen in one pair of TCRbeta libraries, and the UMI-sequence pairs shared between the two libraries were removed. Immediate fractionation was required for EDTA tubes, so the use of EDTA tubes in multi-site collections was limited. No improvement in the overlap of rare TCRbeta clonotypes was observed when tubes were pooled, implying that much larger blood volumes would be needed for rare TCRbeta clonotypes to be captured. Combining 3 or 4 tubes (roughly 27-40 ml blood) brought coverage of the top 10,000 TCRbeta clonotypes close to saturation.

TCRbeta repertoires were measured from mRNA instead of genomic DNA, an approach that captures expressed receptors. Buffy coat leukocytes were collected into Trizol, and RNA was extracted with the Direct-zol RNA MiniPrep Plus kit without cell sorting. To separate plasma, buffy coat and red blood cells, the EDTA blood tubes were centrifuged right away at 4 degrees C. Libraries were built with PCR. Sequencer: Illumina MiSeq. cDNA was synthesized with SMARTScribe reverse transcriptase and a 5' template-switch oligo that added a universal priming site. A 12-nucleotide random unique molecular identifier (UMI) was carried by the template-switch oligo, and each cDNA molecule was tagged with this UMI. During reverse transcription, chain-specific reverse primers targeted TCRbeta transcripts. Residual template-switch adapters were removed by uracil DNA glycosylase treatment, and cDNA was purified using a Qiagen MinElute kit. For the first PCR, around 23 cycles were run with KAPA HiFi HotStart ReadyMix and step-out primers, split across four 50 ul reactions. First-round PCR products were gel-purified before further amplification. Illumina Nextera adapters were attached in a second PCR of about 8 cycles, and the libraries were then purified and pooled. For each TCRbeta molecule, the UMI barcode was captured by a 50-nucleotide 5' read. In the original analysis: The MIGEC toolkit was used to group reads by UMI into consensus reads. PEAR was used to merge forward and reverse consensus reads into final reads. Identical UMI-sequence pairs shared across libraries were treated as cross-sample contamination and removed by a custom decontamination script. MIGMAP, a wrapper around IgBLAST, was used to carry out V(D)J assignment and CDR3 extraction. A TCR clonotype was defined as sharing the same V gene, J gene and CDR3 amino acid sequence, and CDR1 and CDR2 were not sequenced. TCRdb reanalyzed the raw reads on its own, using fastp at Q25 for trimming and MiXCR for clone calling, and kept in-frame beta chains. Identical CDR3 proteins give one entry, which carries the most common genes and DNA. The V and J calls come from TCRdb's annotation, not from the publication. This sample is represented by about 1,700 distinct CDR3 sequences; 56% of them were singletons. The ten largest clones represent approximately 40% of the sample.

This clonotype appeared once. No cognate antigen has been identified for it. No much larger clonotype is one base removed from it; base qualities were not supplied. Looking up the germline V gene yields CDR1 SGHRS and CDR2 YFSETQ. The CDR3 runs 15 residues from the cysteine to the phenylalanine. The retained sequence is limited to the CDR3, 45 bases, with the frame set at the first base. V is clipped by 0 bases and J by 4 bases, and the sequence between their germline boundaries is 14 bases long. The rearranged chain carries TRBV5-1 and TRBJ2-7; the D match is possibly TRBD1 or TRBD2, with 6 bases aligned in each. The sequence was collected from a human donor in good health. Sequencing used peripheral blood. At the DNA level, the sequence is TGCGCCAGCAGCTTGGATTACGAAGGGGGGTACGAGCAGTACTTC. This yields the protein CASSLDYEGGYEQYF. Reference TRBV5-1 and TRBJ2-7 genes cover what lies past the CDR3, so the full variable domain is KAGVTQTPRYLIKTRGQQVTLSCSPISGHRSVSWYQQTPGQGLQFLFEYFSETQRNKGNFPGRFSGRQFSNSRSEMNVSTLELGDSALYLCASSLDYEGGYEQYFGPGTRLTVT.